This T cell receptor (beta chain) appears in the sequencing data of a study of shared clonotypes between healthy human individuals. In its sample, this clone was seen a few times. Its antigen is unidentified. Using immunoSEQ multiplex PCR, the repertoire was profiled, and TCRdb retains in-frame clones only, with some absent. Among approximately 2.5 million clones listed, about 92% were seen once. CDR1 SGHVS and CDR2 FQNEAQ come from the germline V gene. The V gene end was trimmed by 8 bases and the J gene end by 4 bases; junction bases not matched to a gene: 5. There are 13 residues in the CDR3. Findings of the study overall: Of the naive CD4 clonotypes, around 4.9% were shared across a few donors.

This sequence originates from a man aged 18 to 30 in good health. The J gene is TRBJ1-1, the V gene TRBV7-8, with TRBD1 identical over 9 bases. The sequenced sample was naive CD4+ T cells sorted from blood. The sample's subset: CD45RA+ positively selected. This CDR3 is CASAADRGTEAFF. Written as DNA, the CDR3 is TGTGCCAGCGCAGCGGACAGGGGCACTGAAGCTTTCTTT.